The T cell receptor beta chain under discussion was sequenced for a study of blood T cell repertoires in COVID-19 (dated by TCRdb to about 2020). At the level of the whole study: Samples from collaborators originated in the United States, Italy and Spain and spanned both the acute and convalescent phases of COVID-19. The material from the prospective study consisted of cDNA or gDNA derived from T cells, B-cell-depleted T cells, or PBMCs. Subjects who had been exposed to COVID-19, were actively infected with it, or had recovered from it provided the deeply sampled blood TCRbeta repertoires that made up the dataset. The repertoires were released in a freely available public database meant as a resource for research on the immune response to SARS-CoV-2. Samples were obtained from the ongoing ImmuneRACE study (first 160 participants) and from over 1,000 subjects provided by 6 global collaborators. A de-identified subject ID, COVID-19 status, age in years and sex were almost always included in the sample metadata. HLA class I and class II types, where available, came from metadata supplied by the sample provider rather than from assay-based typing. On the study overall, not on this receptor specifically: The quantity of clinical and demographic metadata differed by source and by participant and was supplied without curation.

Whole blood was collected in K2EDTA tubes by collaborating institutions according to the institutions' own protocols. Collaborator samples were shipped for TCRbeta analysis as frozen whole blood, isolated PBMCs, or DNA extracted from either sample type. TCRbeta CDR3 regions were amplified from genomic DNA using the immunoSEQ Assay, a bias-controlled multiplex PCR. On the authors' methods: Nucleated cell counts per sample were estimated from amplification of reference gene primers within the assay. To quantify the absolute abundance of each unique TCRbeta CDR3 rearrangement, sequence reads were collapsed and filtered. For each sample, productive Simpson clonality was calculated as the square root of Simpson's diversity index across productive rearrangements. Here the immuneACCESS table is served through TCRdb, limited to in-frame sequences with V and J called. Missing clones are a known gap in these copies; in checked studies unresolved V genes cover under half, and the rest lacks a known reason. V, J and clone size are those of that table, while D and trimming were read from the DNA. This sample has approximately 200,000 clones in its table, and around 85% of those were observed once. The ten most abundant clones make up about 2% of the sample.

A word on this clone: Its antigen is currently not known. The sample holds no much larger clone one base away, and base qualities are not on file.

Trimming removed 6 bases from V and 2 bases from J; the gene matches leave 8 bases unexplained. The germline V gene specifies MNHEY as CDR1 and SVGAGI as CDR2. From its cysteine to its phenylalanine, the CDR3 spans 15 amino acids. This entry keeps only the CDR3 DNA: 45 bases, framed from base 1. The rearranged chain carries TRBV6-5 and TRBJ2-7; 9 central bases correspond to TRBD1. The material sequenced was peripheral blood. The origin of this receptor is a man aged 70-80 years with active or convalescent COVID-19. The CDR3 region has the sequence CASSPGTGPPYEQYF. At the DNA level, the sequence is TGTGCCAGCAGCCCGGGGACAGGGCCCCCCTACGAGCAGTACTTC.